The next 24 T cell receptor beta chains were all read from a single sample in a study of CD4 T cells in relation to SARS-CoV-2 and coronaviruses. The antigens these receptors bind are not known. CD4+ T cells from unexposed donors were obtained before the COVID-19 pandemic (2011-2018). The cells were cultured for roughly 11 days before CD4+ T cells were isolated. Profiled with immunoSEQ multiplex PCR; TCRdb holds only in-frame clones, not every one. This table has tens of thousands of clones, around 73% appearing once. The sample comprised CD4+ T cells from PBMCs, cultured in vitro. The origin of the receptors is a human donor in good health.

The sample holds a few counts of this clone. V gene TRBV12-5 combines with J gene TRBJ2-2; either TRBD1 or TRBD2 may supply D (6 bases each). Looked up from germline, CDR1 is LGHNT and CDR2 is FRNRAP. CDR3 length equals 17 residues. Trimming took off 1 base at V and 4 bases at J, with 16 bases between the two ends. CDR3 sequence: CASGLGLGGPGTGELFF. The CDR3 coding sequence is TGTGCTAGTGGTTTGGGCCTAGGGGGGCCGGGCACCGGGGAGCTGTTTTTT. Based on the CDR3 plus reference TRBV12-5 and TRBJ2-2, the full variable domain is DARVTQTPRHKVTEMGQEVTMRCQPILGHNTVFWYRQTMMQGLELLAYFRNRAPLDDSGMPKDRFSAEMPDATLATLKIQPSEPRDSAVYFCASGLGLGGPGTGELFFGEGSRLTVL.

The rearrangement joins TRBV12-3 or TRBV12-4 to TRBJ1-1; D unresolved. V was trimmed by 5 bases and J by 10 bases, leaving 11 bases between them. The CDR3 loop spans 11 amino acids. CDR3 sequence reads: CASSGVGGAFF. In DNA, the CDR3 is TGTGCCAGCAGTGGGGTGGGTGGAGCTTTCTTT.

The chain uses TRBV6-5 and TRBJ1-1; possible D gene TRBD1, 5 bases. The CDR3 contains 13 residues. The V and J ends lost 6 bases and 0 bases respectively, with 8 bases between them. From germline, CDR1 is MNHEY and CDR2 SVGAGI. This CDR3 reads CASSRQMNTEAFF. CDR3 in DNA: TGTGCCAGCAGCCGACAGATGAACACTGAAGCTTTCTTT.

For the CDR3, the DNA is TGTGCCAGCAGATGGACAGGCACAGATACGCAGTATTTT. Protein sequence: CASRWTGTDTQYF. This rearrangement joins TRBV3-1 (or the pseudogene TRBV3-2) to TRBJ2-3; possibly TRBD1 for D (6 bases). This CDR3 comprises 13 residues. Germline loops: CDR1 LGHDT, CDR2 YNNKEL (reference sequence). V gave up 6 bases and J gave up 1 base, with 8 bases separating them.

This chain links TRBV10-3 with TRBJ2-1, with TRBD2 identical over 14 bases. V dropped 0 bases and J dropped 5; count of bases not matched to a gene: 3. CDR1 and CDR2 from the germline V gene are ENHRY and SYGVKD. CDR3 length: 17 amino acids. CDR3 DNA sequence: TGTGCCATCAGTGAGTCGACTAGCGGGAGGGCCAACAATGAGCAGTTCTTC. Its translation is CAISESTSGRANNEQFF.

The chain couples TRBV12-3 or TRBV12-4 to TRBJ2-5; a weak D match, TRBD1 (6 bases). CDR3 size: 13 residues. The ends were cut back, 7 bases at V and 5 bases at J, with 14 bases in the middle. The DNA of the CDR3 is TGTGCCAGCACCCCGACAGGCGGGGAGACCCAGTACTTC. This gives the protein CASTPTGGETQYF.

This sequence joins TRBV19 and TRBJ2-7; D is perhaps TRBD1 (6 bases). This CDR3 is built from 14 residues. V was shortened by 6 bases and J by 6 bases, with 18 bases between the two germline ends. The germline CDR1 and CDR2 sequences are LNHDA and SQIVND (reference sequence). As DNA, the CDR3 is TGTGCCAGTAGCTCAAGCAGGGGTTTAAGCGAGCAGTACTTC. Protein product: CASSSSRGLSEQYF.

This sequence joins TRBV7-2 and TRBJ1-1; 11 positions agree with TRBD1. The germline V gene has CDR1 SGHTA and CDR2 FQGNSA. V gave up 4 bases and J gave up 5 bases; unmatched junction bases: 12. The CDR3 is 17 amino acids. The CDR3 sequence is CASSSSPDRGRWTEAFF. DNA for the CDR3: TGTGCCAGCAGCTCTTCGCCGGACAGGGGGCGATGGACTGAAGCTTTCTTT.

The rearrangement links TRBV4-3 to TRBJ1-2, with TRBD1 as a possible D gene (6 bases). Germline values: CDR1 LGHNA, CDR2 YSLEER. Trimming took off 5 bases at V and 6 bases at J, with 13 bases between the two ends. The CDR3 length is 13 residues. In DNA form, the CDR3 reads TGCGCCAGCAGCTCCGAGCAGGGGAATGGCTACACCTTC. Translating gives CASSSEQGNGYTF.

J is TRBJ2-3 and V is TRBV7-8; 11 bases agree with TRBD2. This CDR3 is built from 18 residues. Losses at the gene ends were 5 bases for V and 4 bases for J; bases not matched to a gene: 14. Germline V lookup: CDR1 SGHVS, CDR2 FQNEAQ. The DNA of the CDR3 is TGTGCCAGCAGCCTGGGACTAGCGGTTCTAGGGTCCTCAGATACGCAGTATTTT. Its protein is CASSLGLAVLGSSDTQYF.

The chain recombines TRBV27 with TRBJ2-5; D might be TRBD1 (5 bases). The germline gives CDR1 MNHEY, CDR2 SMNVEV (reference sequence). V lost 6 bases to trimming and J lost 1 base, with 15 bases between them. This CDR3 comprises 15 residues. CDR3 sequence reads: CASRVNWGGQETQYF. CDR3 sequence (DNA): TGTGCCAGCAGAGTCAACTGGGGCGGCCAAGAGACCCAGTACTTC.

DNA for the CDR3: TGTGCCAGCAGCTCTTCCTACGGACAGGTCGCTGAAGCTTTCTTT. Translation: CASSSSYGQVAEAFF. The rearrangement uses TRBV7-7 and TRBJ1-1, with TRBD1 matching over 7 bases. The V and J ends lost 4 bases and 6 bases, in that order; junction bases with no gene match: 11. Germline V CDR1 and CDR2: SSHAT, FNYEAQ (reference sequence). The CDR3 sequence is 15 residues long.

This clone was seen once. The V gene is TRBV6-2 or TRBV6-3, the J gene TRBJ2-7, with D hard to call. This CDR3 has 17 amino acids. The V end lost 2 bases, the J end lost 3 bases, and 20 bases lay between the germline ends. Germline loops: CDR1 MNHEY, CDR2 SVGEGT. CDR3 region: CASSYARRSHFHYEQYF. Here the CDR3 DNA reads TGTGCCAGCAGTTACGCCCGCAGATCCCATTTTCACTACGAGCAGTACTTC.

The V and J genes are TRBV9 and TRBJ2-7; weak D call: TRBD1 (6 bases). Germline-derived CDR1 and CDR2 are SGDLS and YYNGEE. The V gene lost 3 bases and the J gene lost 3 bases, with 16 bases spanning the gap. CDR3 size: 15 residues. CDR3 in amino acids: CASSASDRSYYEQYF. CDR3 nucleotides: TGTGCCAGCAGCGCCTCGGACAGATCGTACTACGAGCAGTACTTC.

The rearrangement joins TRBV4-1 to TRBJ2-5; 11 bases agree with TRBD1. Germline CDR1 MGHRA, CDR2 YSYEKL. The V gene end was trimmed by 3 bases and the J gene end by 4 bases; junction bases not matched to a gene: 7. CDR3 length: 16 amino acids. Here the CDR3 reads CASSHAADRGPETQYF. Written as DNA, the CDR3 is TGCGCCAGCAGCCATGCAGCGGACAGGGGGCCAGAGACCCAGTACTTC.

This clone was picked up a small number of times. The chain joins TRBV2 to TRBJ1-5; D gene ambiguous. The CDR3 is 13 amino acids. With 3 bases removed from V and 1 base from J, the gap between germline ends came to 4 bases. Germline assignment: CDR1 SNHLY and CDR2 FYNNEI. This CDR3 is CASSERSNQPQHF. CDR3 DNA: TGTGCCAGCAGTGAGCGGAGCAATCAGCCCCAGCATTTT.

In nucleotides, the CDR3 is TGCAGTGCTCCCGACAGGGACAGGCAGTACTTC. It specifies CSAPDRDRQYF. The chain is built from TRBV20-1 and TRBJ2-7, with 7 positions matching TRBD1. J gave up 9 bases and V 5 bases, and 7 bases lay outside the gene matches. Germline CDR1 reads DFQATT; CDR2 reads SNEGSKA (reference sequence). This CDR3 is 11 amino acids long.

This clone occurred a few times. The rearrangement uses TRBV18 and TRBJ2-5; D unresolved. The CDR3 covers 12 residues. V was cut by 3 bases and J by 2 bases, with 4 bases left in between. CDR1 KGHSH and CDR2 LQKENI come from the germline V gene. This chain's CDR3 is CASSPGQETQYF. The CDR3 DNA sequence: TGTGCCAGCTCACCGGGGCAAGAGACCCAGTACTTC. The complete variable domain, with remaining parts taken from reference TRBV18 and TRBJ2-5, reads NAGVMQNPRHLVRRRGQEARLRCSPMKGHSHVYWYRQLPEEGLKFMVYLQKENIIDESGMPKERFSAEFPKEGPSILRIQQVVRGDSAAYFCASSPGQETQYFGPGTRLLVL.

There are a few counts of this clone. The chain recombines TRBV21-1 with TRBJ2-7. TRBV21-1 is noted as a pseudogene. The CDR3 covers 11 residues. In nucleotides, the CDR3 is TGTGCCAGCAGCAAATGTCACGAGCAGTACTTC. Amino acids: CASSKCHEQYF.

V and J are TRBV11-3 and TRBJ2-7; 7 bases line up with TRBD2. V lost 5 bases and J lost 1; bases outside the gene matches: 14. CDR1 is SGHNT, CDR2 YENEEA, per germline. This CDR3 comprises 17 residues. This CDR3 reads CASSPPRGSGSSYEQYF. As DNA, the CDR3 is TGTGCCAGCAGCCCCCCCCGGGGTAGCGGGTCTTCCTACGAGCAGTACTTC.

The V and J genes are TRBV7-9 and TRBJ1-4; tentative D call: TRBD1 (5 bases). The CDR3 covers 13 residues. With 2 bases removed from V and 14 bases from J, the gap between germline ends came to 15 bases. The V gene's germline CDR1 is SEHNR and CDR2 FQNEAQ (reference sequence). The CDR3 reads CASSLNGGQRLFF. The DNA of the CDR3 is TGTGCCAGCAGCTTAAACGGGGGTCAAAGGCTGTTTTTT.

The chain is built from TRBV19 and TRBJ2-7; D might be TRBD1 (5 bases). This CDR3 has 13 residues. The germline gives CDR1 LNHDA, CDR2 SQIVND (reference sequence). Trimming pared 10 bases from V and 3 bases from J, leaving 16 bases between. CDR3 sequence reads: CATQGTGFYEQYF. As DNA, the CDR3 is TGTGCCACCCAGGGCACAGGATTCTACGAGCAGTACTTC.

V usage is TRBV6-2 or TRBV6-3 and J usage is TRBJ1-1, with D possibly TRBD1 on 5 matching bases. The CDR3 loop spans 14 amino acids. Trimming removed 6 bases at V and 0 bases at J, with 11 bases between. CDR1 is MNHEY and CDR2 is SVGEGT in the germline V gene. CDR3: CASSRVTMNTEAFF. CDR3 DNA sequence: TGTGCCAGCAGCAGGGTTACAATGAACACTGAAGCTTTCTTT.

The J gene is TRBJ1-5, the V gene TRBV19; TRBD1 aligns across 9 bases. The CDR3 has 19 residues. Germline V gene sequence: CDR1 LNHDA, CDR2 SQIVND (reference sequence). The junction had 18 bases not matched to a gene; V was cut back by 8 bases and J by 1 base. The CDR3 DNA reads TGTGCCAGTCGCGCCCCGGGACAGGGAACCCGCGGGAGCAATCAGCCCCAGCATTTT. Encoded protein: CASRAPGQGTRGSNQPQHF. The variable domain in full, with the rest retrieved from reference TRBV19 and TRBJ1-5, is DGGITQSPKYLFRKEGQNVTLSCEQNLNHDAMYWYRQDPGQGLRLIYYSQIVNDFQKGDIAEGYSVSREKKESFPLTVTSAQKNPTAFYLCASRAPGQGTRGSNQPQHFGDGTRLSIL.